This T cell receptor beta chain was sequenced during a study of T cells in Graves' hyperthyroidism and ophthalmopathy. Overall study findings and caveats: Ophthalmopathy and stable hyperthyroidism were told apart by a 13 V-J model. Most clonotypes expanded in the thyroid (above 0.001) were also present in blood.

Germline CDR1 reads MNHNS; CDR2 reads SASEGT. The CDR3 sequence is 14 residues long. V was shortened by 6 bases and J by 6 bases, with 17 bases between the two germline ends. Regarding this clonotype: Its antigen remains unidentified.

Hyperthyroidism was newly diagnosed in patients aged 18 to 65 (duration under 2 months). Fresh peripheral blood, more than 9 ml, yielded the PBMCs. TCR beta CDR3 regions were amplified from RNA. The HTBI primer set drove a first-round RT-PCR of the TCR CDR3. A single record per CDR3 protein comes from TCRdb applying MiXCR to the multiplex PCR reads. The sample consists of over 300,000 distinct CDR3 sequences, 11% to 15% of them appearing once. The rearrangement uses TRBV6-1 and TRBJ1-2, with D hard to call. The receptor comes from a woman aged 55-70 years with Graves' hyperthyroidism. The specimen was blood. CDR3 protein: CASSSEQRWDGYTF. As DNA, the CDR3 is TGTGCCAGCAGCTCTGAACAGCGTTGGGATGGCTACACCTTC.